This TCR beta chain is from a study of neurological immune-mediated disorders. TCRdb independently ran MiXCR on the 5' RACE reads; one entry per CDR3 protein. The sample records roughly 60,000 distinct CDR3 sequences, under 5% being singletons. V was cut by 5 bases and J by 1 base, with 11 bases left in between. The CDR3 totals 14 residues. The germline V gene encodes CDR1 MNHEY and CDR2 SVGAGI. The sample holds many counts of this clonotype. Use was made of 1 million CD4+ or CD8+ T cells in sorted libraries. The chain recombines TRBV6-5 with TRBJ1-1, with a possible D match to TRBD1 (5 bases). Material: CD4+ T cells from blood. This receptor was obtained from a woman aged 40-49 years with multiple sclerosis. CDR3 nucleotides: TGTGCCAGCAGTCCCCGGGGGGGGAACACTGAAGCTTTCTTT. It specifies CASSPRGGNTEAFF.